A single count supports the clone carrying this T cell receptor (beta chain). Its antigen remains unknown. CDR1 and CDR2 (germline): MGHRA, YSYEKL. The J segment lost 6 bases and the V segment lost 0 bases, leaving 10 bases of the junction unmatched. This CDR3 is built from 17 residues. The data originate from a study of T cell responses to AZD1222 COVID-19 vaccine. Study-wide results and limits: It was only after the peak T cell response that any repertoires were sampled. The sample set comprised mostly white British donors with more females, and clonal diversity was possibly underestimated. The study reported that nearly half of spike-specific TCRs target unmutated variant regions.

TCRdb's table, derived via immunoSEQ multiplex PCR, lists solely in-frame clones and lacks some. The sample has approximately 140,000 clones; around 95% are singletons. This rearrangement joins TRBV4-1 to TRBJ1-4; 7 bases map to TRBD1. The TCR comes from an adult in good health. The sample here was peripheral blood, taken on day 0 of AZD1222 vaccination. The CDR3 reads CASSQEGARQGYEKLFF. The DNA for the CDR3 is TGCGCCAGCAGCCAAGAGGGCGCGAGACAGGGCTATGAAAAACTGTTTTTT.